This T cell receptor beta chain was recovered during a study of T cell responses to AZD1222 COVID-19 vaccine. Germline CDR1 is LNHDA and CDR2 is SQIVND (reference sequence). V was pared by 5 bases and J by 14 bases, with 10 bases of the junction left unmatched. The CDR3 is 12 residues long. Study observations and caveats: Breadth and depth of Spike-specific TCRs rose after two AZD1222 doses. Only 6 or 7 people who got AZD1222 tested seropositive at baseline. Donors in the cohort were predominantly white British and more often female, and clonal diversity was possibly underestimated.

About this clone: Its antigen is not identified.

Generated by immunoSEQ multiplex PCR, the TCRdb table keeps only in-frame clones and is missing some. The table records around 53,000 clones, more than 80% of them present only once. The source was peripheral blood, collected on day 0 of MenACWY control vaccination. This chain links TRBV19 with TRBJ1-2, with 8 bases fitting TRBD1. This TCR came from an adult in good health. The CDR3 DNA is TGTGCCAGTAGTTACACGGACAGGGAAAGGACCTTC. This codes for CASSYTDRERTF.